The next 18 T cell receptor beta chains were all read from a single sample in a study of T cells in Graves' hyperthyroidism and ophthalmopathy. TCR beta CDR3 sequences were amplified from RNA transcripts. The primer set for the first-round RT-PCR of the TCR CDR3 was HTBI. TCRdb passed the multiplex PCR reads through MiXCR, listing each CDR3 protein once. The data contain 350,000 or so distinct CDR3 sequences, about a sixth of them singletons. Sequenced sample: blood. The receptors were gathered from a woman aged 25 to 39 with Graves' hyperthyroidism that later progressed to Graves' ophthalmopathy.

This clonotype turned up a few times. This sequence joins TRBV20-1 and TRBJ2-5; D is unresolved. V lost 0 bases, J lost 1 base, and 15 bases lay in between. The CDR3 sequence is 16 residues long. Looked up from germline, CDR1 is DFQATT and CDR2 is SNEGSKA (reference sequence). The CDR3 DNA sequence: TGCAGTGCTAGAGATCTCGTCGGTGGTTCCCAAGAGACCCAGTACTTC. Protein product: CSARDLVGGSQETQYF.

The CDR3 protein is CASSIDRGNTEAFF. The CDR3 DNA reads as TGCGCCAGCAGTATCGACAGGGGAAACACTGAAGCTTTCTTT. V is TRBV5-1 and J is TRBJ1-1, with 8 nucleotides matching TRBD1. In germline, CDR1 is SGHRS, CDR2 YFSETQ. Trimming removed 5 bases from V and 2 bases from J; junction bases left unmatched: 5. There are 14 residues in the CDR3. The full variable domain, in which reference TRBV5-1 and TRBJ1-1 provide the parts outside the CDR3, is KAGVTQTPRYLIKTRGQQVTLSCSPISGHRSVSWYQQTPGQGLQFLFEYFSETQRNKGNFPGRFSGRQFSNSRSEMNVSTLELGDSALYLCASSIDRGNTEAFFGQGTRLTVV.

This clonotype was counted a few times. The V gene is TRBV4-1, the J gene TRBJ2-3; 11 bases align to TRBD1. CDR3 length: 17 amino acids. The J segment lost 0 bases and the V segment lost 3 bases, leaving 5 bases of the junction unmatched. Germline CDR1 is MGHRA and CDR2 is YSYEKL. The CDR3 DNA reads TGCGCCAGCAGCCACGTGGGACAGGGGGAAAGCACAGATACGCAGTATTTT. Translating it yields CASSHVGQGESTDTQYF.

This clonotype has ten or more counts. The rearrangement joins TRBV5-6 to TRBJ1-1; the match to TRBD1 covers 7 bases. The V gene's germline CDR1 is SGHDT and CDR2 YYEEEE. The CDR3 totals 12 residues. V lost 2 bases, J lost 8 bases, and 3 bases stayed unmatched. CDR3: CASSFYRGEAFF. As DNA, the CDR3 is TGTGCCAGCAGCTTTTACAGGGGCGAAGCTTTCTTT.

The rearrangement links TRBV6-4 to TRBJ2-2; no clear D gene. V lost 2 bases, J lost 1 base, and 5 bases lay in between. The germline V gene has CDR1 MRHNA and CDR2 SNTAGT. CDR3 size: 14 residues. This CDR3 reads CASSDLENTGELFF. The CDR3 bases are TGTGCCAGCAGTGACCTCGAGAACACCGGGGAGCTGTTTTTT.

At least ten counts were recorded for this clonotype. This chain uses TRBV7-9 with TRBJ2-1; the D gene is possibly TRBD1 (6 bases). Germline lookup yields CDR1 SEHNR and CDR2 FQNEAQ (reference sequence). This CDR3 contains 16 residues. Deletions cut 1 base from V and 9 bases from J, with 19 bases between. The CDR3 nucleotides read TGTGCCAGCAGCTTAGTTTGGGCGACGATAGGGGGTGAGCAGTTCTTC. Translating gives CASSLVWATIGGEQFF.

The chain joins TRBV25-1 to TRBJ2-2; D not resolved. V lost 7 bases and J 6 bases, leaving 24 bases between the germline ends. Germline CDR1 reads MGHDK; CDR2 reads SYGVNS. The CDR3 sequence is 17 residues long. The DNA for the CDR3 is TGTGCCAGCAAAGTGGGTAGTGGTGGAAGTCTGGCCGGGGAGCTGTTTTTT. Amino acids: CASKVGSGGSLAGELFF.

This clonotype was picked up many times. The chain employs TRBV20-1 and TRBJ2-5; D assignment may be TRBD1 or TRBD2 (5 bases each). The CDR3 has 13 residues. Germline-derived CDR1 and CDR2 are DFQATT and SNEGSKA (reference sequence). V lost 1 base, J lost 7 bases, and 13 bases lay in between. The CDR3 loop reads CSARAGGGTTQYF. DNA of the CDR3: TGCAGTGCTAGAGCTGGTGGGGGTACGACCCAGTACTTC.

This clonotype was detected only a few times. The V gene is TRBV7-9, the J gene TRBJ2-6; D is undetermined. Trimming cost V 7 bases and J 0 bases, with 10 bases left between them. This CDR3 spans 15 amino acids. The germline gives CDR1 SEHNR, CDR2 FQNEAQ (reference sequence). CDR3 DNA: TGTGCCAGCACCCCGAAGAACTCTGGGGCCAACGTCCTGACTTTC. It encodes CASTPKNSGANVLTF.

This clonotype came up many times. The chain carries TRBV20-1 and TRBJ2-7; D call uncertain. Germline V gives CDR1 DFQATT, CDR2 SNEGSKA (reference sequence). V was pared by 0 bases and J by 6 bases, with 18 bases between. This CDR3 has 15 amino acids. The CDR3 nucleotides are TGCAGTGCTAGAGATTCGGGTCCCCGGTCGGGCGAGCAGTACTTC. It encodes CSARDSGPRSGEQYF.

The chain employs TRBV15 and TRBJ2-7, with TRBD2 matching 8 bases. The length of the CDR3 is 16 residues. The germline V gene encodes CDR1 LNHNV and CDR2 YYDKDF (reference sequence). The V gene end was trimmed by 2 bases and the J gene end by 1 base; junction bases not matched to a gene: 7. CDR3 DNA sequence: TGTGCCACCAGCAGACCTGCACTAGCGGTTTCCTACGAGCAGTACTTC. As protein: CATSRPALAVSYEQYF.

The chain recombines TRBV5-8 with TRBJ2-3; perhaps TRBD1 as D (6 bases). V was clipped by 4 bases and J by 0 bases, with 15 bases between them. Looked up from germline, CDR1 is SGHTS and CDR2 is YDEGEE. There are 16 residues in the CDR3. The CDR3 DNA is TGTGCCAGCAGCCCAAGGACAGCCTATAGCACAGATACGCAGTATTTT. Amino acid sequence: CASSPRTAYSTDTQYF.

The chain is built from TRBV7-9 and TRBJ2-1; 11 nucleotides line up with TRBD2. The length of the CDR3 is 16 residues. Germline trimming cut 5 bases from V and 7 bases from J; bases unmatched to any gene: 10. Germline values: CDR1 SEHNR, CDR2 FQNEAQ (reference sequence). The DNA for the CDR3 is TGTGCCAGCAGCCCACCGATAGCGGGAGGGCAGAATGAGCAGTTCTTC. This sequence encodes CASSPPIAGGQNEQFF.

This clonotype has a count of ten or more. The chain recombines TRBV28 with TRBJ1-1; TRBD1 might be the D (5 bases). Germline CDR1 MDHEN, CDR2 SYDVKM. This CDR3 has 15 amino acids. V was trimmed by 5 bases and J by 1 base, leaving 14 bases between them. As DNA, the CDR3 is TGTGCCAGCAGTCCGCGACAGACGGGGAACACTGAAGCTTTCTTT. Translating gives CASSPRQTGNTEAFF.

The chain recombines TRBV30 with TRBJ2-1; 7 nucleotides agree with TRBD2. The CDR3 sequence is 14 residues long. Germline trimming cut 1 base from V and 13 bases from J; bases unmatched to any gene: 13. Germline loops: CDR1 GTSNPN, CDR2 SVGIG (reference sequence). The DNA for the CDR3 is TGTGCCTGGAGTGCACTCCCCCACGGGGGGATACAGTTCTTC. Translating it yields CAWSALPHGGIQFF.

This chain links TRBV11-2 with TRBJ2-1, with D perhaps TRBD1 (6 bases). The germline V gene has CDR1 SGHAT and CDR2 FQNNGV. CDR3 length: 16 residues. V was cut by 5 bases and J by 7 bases, with 21 bases left in between. The CDR3 protein is CASSPSRAGVRNEQFF. The CDR3 region has the DNA TGTGCCAGCAGCCCCAGTCGGGCAGGGGTTCGAAATGAGCAGTTCTTC.

This clonotype has at least ten counts. The rearrangement uses TRBV19 and TRBJ2-2; the match to TRBD1 covers 7 bases. The CDR3 is 14 amino acids. Germline-derived CDR1 and CDR2 are LNHDA and SQIVND (reference sequence). Trimming took 9 bases from V and 3 from J; bases not matched to a gene: 7. As DNA, the CDR3 is TGTGCCAGCAGCTTGACAGGGTACACCGGGGAGCTGTTTTTT. Translating gives CASSLTGYTGELFF.

This sequence joins TRBV20-1 and TRBJ1-1; no firm D call. The CDR3 contains 13 residues. V was pared by 6 bases and J by 5 bases, with 16 bases between. CDR1 is DFQATT and CDR2 is SNEGSKA in the germline V gene (reference sequence). CDR3 nucleotides: TGCAGTGCGGTAGTTTCGGGAAGGACTGAAGCTTTCTTT. Protein: CSAVVSGRTEAFF.